A selection of T cell receptor beta chains follows, all from one sample in a study of PD-L1 blockade in urothelial cancer. The repertoire was sequenced with immunoSEQ multiplex PCR; TCRdb's copy has only in-frame clones and lacks some. In the table there are some 110,000 clones, around 93% of which are singletons. The material was PBMCs, obtained around atezolizumab (anti-PD-L1) treatment. All receptors come from a man aged 55-75 years with urothelial cancer. Both conserved end residues are part of each CDR3. Fields, in order: CDR3 length, D gene, V gene, clone size, J gene, CDR3 protein, CDR3 DNA. D genes are given only for firm matches. For some rows the clone size is stated as once, few or many, or as a class when expanded; others skip it.

>16|TRBD2|TRBV27|NA|TRBJ2-7
CASSLGGTSGVYEQYF
TGTGCCAGCAGTTTAGGCGGGACTAGCGGGGTCTACGAGCAGTACTTC
>15|NA|TRBV11-2|NA|TRBJ1-1
CASSLEGGASTEAFF
TGTGCCAGCAGCTTAGAAGGGGGGGCTTCGACTGAAGCTTTCTTT
>15|TRBD1|TRBV7-7|NA|TRBJ2-5
CASSQSTGVRETQYF
TGTGCTAGCAGCCAATCTACAGGGGTTCGAGAGACCCAGTACTTC
>14|NA|TRBV5-1|NA|TRBJ2-5
CASSLNGGRETQYF
TGCGCCAGCAGCTTGAACGGAGGGAGGGAGACCCAGTACTTC
>15|NA|TRBV6-4|NA|TRBJ2-1
CASSALVARRNEQFF
TGTGCCAGCAGTGCCCTCGTAGCCAGGAGGAATGAGCAGTTCTTC
>14|TRBD1|TRBV5-1|few|TRBJ2-3
CASSIGQGTDTQYF
TGCGCCAGCAGCATCGGACAGGGTACAGATACGCAGTATTTT
>13|NA|TRBV28|NA|TRBJ1-1
CASSLEGPTEAFF
TGTGCCAGCAGTTTGGAGGGGCCCACTGAAGCTTTCTTT
>17|TRBD2|TRBV28|NA|TRBJ2-7
CASSYDKMTSGPYEQYF
TGTGCCAGCAGTTACGACAAAATGACTAGCGGTCCCTACGAGCAGTACTTC
>10|NA|TRBV20-1|NA|TRBJ2-1
CSALYNEQFF
TGCAGTGCCCTATACAATGAGCAGTTCTTC
>14|NA|TRBV9|NA|TRBJ2-1
CASSVYTVPNEQFF
TGTGCCAGCAGCGTATATACAGTACCCAATGAGCAGTTCTTC
>15|NA|TRBV19|few|TRBJ1-5
CASSGYGGLYQPQHF
TGTGCCAGTAGTGGATACGGGGGGTTGTACCAGCCCCAGCATTTT
>12|NA|TRBV7-9|NA|TRBJ2-7
CASSQEGEALYF
TGTGCCAGCAGCCAGGAGGGAGAGGCCCTGTACTTC
>13|NA|TRBV18|NA|TRBJ1-3
CASSPSGPNTIYF
TGTGCCAGCTCACCATCAGGTCCAAACACCATATATTTT
>16|TRBD2|TRBV30|NA|TRBJ2-1
CAWSVGAGGSYNEQFF
TGTGCCTGGAGTGTAGGAGCGGGAGGCTCCTACAATGAGCAGTTCTTC
>14|NA|TRBV9|NA|TRBJ2-7
CASSGGGGQYEQYF
TGTGCCAGCAGCGGGGGCGGAGGGCAGTACGAGCAGTACTTC
>14|NA|TRBV7-9|NA|TRBJ2-4
CASSFPEIKNIQYF
TGTGCCAGCAGCTTCCCCGAGATTAAAAACATTCAGTACTTC
>18|NA|TRBV1|NA|TRBJ1-1
CTSSQRGQPGMENTEAFF
TGCACCAGCAGCCAAAGGGGCCAGCCAGGAATGGAGAACACTGAAGCTTTCTTT
>15|TRBD1|TRBV10-3|NA|TRBJ2-2
CAIRDKGQVAGELFF
TGTGCCATCCGAGACAAGGGACAGGTTGCCGGGGAGCTGTTTTTT
>13|TRBD1|TRBV18|NA|TRBJ1-5
CASSLDRDQPQHF
TGTGCCAGCTCACTGGACAGGGACCAGCCCCAGCATTTT
>16|NA|TRBV7-2|NA|TRBJ2-5
CASSSRELWGDGTQYF
TGTGCCAGCAGTTCGAGGGAGTTATGGGGGGACGGGACCCAGTACTTC
>16|NA|TRBV21-1|NA|TRBJ2-4
CASSKRARGHGNIQYF
TGTGCCAGCAGCAAAAGAGCCAGGGGGCACGGAAACATTCAGTACTTC
>14|TRBD1|TRBV30|NA|TRBJ1-2
CAWSGTGVGYGYTF
TGTGCCTGGAGTGGGACAGGGGTGGGCTATGGCTACACCTTC
>21|TRBD2|TRBV27|NA|TRBJ2-7
CASSLRRRSPSGTDGKYEQYF
TGTGCCAGCAGTTTAAGAAGACGGTCTCCTAGCGGGACCGACGGAAAGTACGAGCAGTACTTC
>13|NA|TRBV7-8|once|TRBJ2-7
CASSPPWRGEQYF
TGTGCCAGCAGCCCCCCTTGGCGCGGCGAGCAGTACTTC
>14|NA|TRBV14|NA|TRBJ2-1
CASSQSGLLNEQFF
TGTGCCAGCAGCCAATCGGGACTCTTGAATGAGCAGTTCTTC
>14|NA|TRBV19|once|TRBJ2-2
CASSITWNTGELFF
TGTGCCAGTAGTATCACTTGGAACACCGGGGAGCTGTTTTTT
>15|TRBD1|TRBV28|NA|TRBJ1-1
CASSLGGNRGTEAFF
TGTGCCAGCAGTTTAGGGGGTAACAGGGGGACTGAAGCTTTCTTT
>17|NA|TRBV6-9|once|TRBJ2-1
CASSYSPTGFSYNEQFF
TGTGCCAGCAGTTATTCGCCCACAGGATTCTCCTACAATGAGCAGTTCTTC
>13|TRBD2|TRBV2|NA|TRBJ2-5
CATSGERGQTQYF
TGTGCCACTTCCGGTGAGCGGGGTCAGACCCAGTACTTC
>17|TRBD1|TRBV7-8|NA|TRBJ1-6
CASSRTEDRVRKSPLHF
TGTGCCAGCAGCCGTACCGAGGACAGGGTGCGTAAATCACCCCTCCACTTT
>11|NA|TRBV20-1|once|TRBJ2-1
CSARDADEQFF
TGCAGTGCTAGAGATGCGGATGAGCAGTTCTTC
>14|TRBD1|TRBV7-8|NA|TRBJ1-2
CASSPRGTPYGYTF
TGTGCCAGCAGCCCCAGGGGGACCCCCTATGGCTACACCTTC
>15|TRBD2|TRBV19|NA|TRBJ2-3
CASIPSGLDTDTQYF
TGTGCCAGTATCCCTAGCGGGCTAGATACAGATACGCAGTATTTT
>15|TRBD1|TRBV28|NA|TRBJ1-5
CASRLTGTGEQPQHF
TGTGCCAGCCGCCTTACTGGGACAGGGGAACAGCCCCAGCATTTT
>16|TRBD1|TRBV19|NA|TRBJ1-2
CASLVGPGQGVGGYTF
TGTGCCTCTCTAGTAGGCCCCGGCCAGGGGGTTGGTGGCTACACCTTC
>14|TRBD1|TRBV19|few|TRBJ2-3
CASRSRGGGDTQYF
TGTGCCAGTAGGAGTAGAGGGGGCGGAGATACGCAGTATTTT
>18|TRBD2|TRBV9|NA|TRBJ2-2
CASSLMTSGRLDTGELFF
TGTGCCAGCAGCCTCATGACTAGCGGGAGACTGGACACCGGGGAGCTGTTTTTT
>13|NA|TRBV6-1|few|TRBJ1-5
CASSPQARQPQHF
TGTGCCAGCAGTCCACAGGCTCGACAGCCCCAGCATTTT
>13|TRBD1|TRBV5-5|NA|TRBJ1-2
CASSPDPGTGYTF
TGTGCCAGCAGCCCAGACCCCGGGACAGGATACACCTTC
>18|TRBD2|TRBV4-1|NA|TRBJ2-1
CASSQPGLAGGPSNEQFF
TGCGCCAGCAGCCAACCAGGACTAGCGGGAGGGCCTTCAAATGAGCAGTTCTTC